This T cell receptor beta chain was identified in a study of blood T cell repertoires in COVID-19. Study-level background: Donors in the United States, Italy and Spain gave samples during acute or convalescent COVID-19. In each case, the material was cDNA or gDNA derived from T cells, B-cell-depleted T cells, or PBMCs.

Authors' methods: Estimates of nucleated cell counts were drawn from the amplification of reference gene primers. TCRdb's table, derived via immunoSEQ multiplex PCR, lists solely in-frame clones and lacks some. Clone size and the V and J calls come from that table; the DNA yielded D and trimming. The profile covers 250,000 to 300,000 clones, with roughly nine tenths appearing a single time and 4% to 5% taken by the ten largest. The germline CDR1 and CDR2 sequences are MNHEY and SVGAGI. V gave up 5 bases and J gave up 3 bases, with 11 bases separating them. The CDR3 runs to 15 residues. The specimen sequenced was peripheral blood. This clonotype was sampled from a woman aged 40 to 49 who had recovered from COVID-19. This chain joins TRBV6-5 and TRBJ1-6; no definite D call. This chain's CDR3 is CASSPAGSYNSPLHF. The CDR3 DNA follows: TGTGCCAGCAGTCCTGCCGGGAGCTATAATTCACCCCTCCACTTT.